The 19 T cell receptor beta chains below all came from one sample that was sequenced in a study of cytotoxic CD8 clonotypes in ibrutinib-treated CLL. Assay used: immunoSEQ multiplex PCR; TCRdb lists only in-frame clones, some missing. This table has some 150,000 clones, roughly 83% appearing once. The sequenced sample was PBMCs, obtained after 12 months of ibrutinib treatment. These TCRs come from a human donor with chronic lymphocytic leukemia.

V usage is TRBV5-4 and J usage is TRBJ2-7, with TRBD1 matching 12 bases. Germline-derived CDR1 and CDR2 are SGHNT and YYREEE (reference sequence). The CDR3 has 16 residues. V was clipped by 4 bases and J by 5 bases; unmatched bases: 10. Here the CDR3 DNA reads TGTGCCAGCAGCCTCGGGGGGACAGGGGGCATGCACGAGCAGTACTTC. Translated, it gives CASSLGGTGGMHEQYF.

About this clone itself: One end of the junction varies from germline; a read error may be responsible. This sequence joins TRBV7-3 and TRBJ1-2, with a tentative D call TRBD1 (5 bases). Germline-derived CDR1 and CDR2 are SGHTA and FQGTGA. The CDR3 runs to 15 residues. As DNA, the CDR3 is TGCGCCAGCAGCCAAGATCTGGGACTCGAATATGGCTACACCTTC. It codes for CASSQDLGLEYGYTF.

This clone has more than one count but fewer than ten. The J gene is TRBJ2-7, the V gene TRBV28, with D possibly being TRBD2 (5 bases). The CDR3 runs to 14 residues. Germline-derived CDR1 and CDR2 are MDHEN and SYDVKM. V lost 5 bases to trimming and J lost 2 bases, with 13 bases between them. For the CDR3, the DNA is TGTGCCAGCAGTATGCCTACGGGGACCTACGAGCAGTACTTC. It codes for CASSMPTGTYEQYF.

DNA of the CDR3: TGTGCCAGCTCATGGACAGACCATCTGAACACTGAAGCTTTCTTT. Its translation: CASSWTDHLNTEAFF. The chain is built from TRBV18 and TRBJ1-1; maybe TRBD1 (6 bases). Trimming took 5 bases from V and 0 from J, leaving 13 bases between them. Germline CDR1 KGHSH, CDR2 LQKENI. The CDR3 extends over 15 amino acids.

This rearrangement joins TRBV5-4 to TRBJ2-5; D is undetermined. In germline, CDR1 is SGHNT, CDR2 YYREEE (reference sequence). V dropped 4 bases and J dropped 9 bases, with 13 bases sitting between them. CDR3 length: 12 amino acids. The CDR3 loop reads CASSTDRWPQYF. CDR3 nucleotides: TGTGCCAGCAGCACGGACCGCTGGCCCCAGTACTTC.

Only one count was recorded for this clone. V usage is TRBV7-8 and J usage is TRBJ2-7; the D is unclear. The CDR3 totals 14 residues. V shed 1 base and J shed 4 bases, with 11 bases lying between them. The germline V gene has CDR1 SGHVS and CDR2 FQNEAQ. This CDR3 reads CASSLGAGLYEQYF. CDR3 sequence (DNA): TGTGCCAGCAGCTTAGGGGCAGGTCTTTACGAGCAGTACTTC.

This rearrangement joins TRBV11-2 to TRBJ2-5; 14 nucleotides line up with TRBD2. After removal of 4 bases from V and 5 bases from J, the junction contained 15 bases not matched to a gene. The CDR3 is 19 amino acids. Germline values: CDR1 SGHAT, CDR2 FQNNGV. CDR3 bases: TGTGCCAGCAGCTACAGAAACTTCGGGACTAGCGGGAGTAGTGAGACCCAGTACTTC. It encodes CASSYRNFGTSGSSETQYF.

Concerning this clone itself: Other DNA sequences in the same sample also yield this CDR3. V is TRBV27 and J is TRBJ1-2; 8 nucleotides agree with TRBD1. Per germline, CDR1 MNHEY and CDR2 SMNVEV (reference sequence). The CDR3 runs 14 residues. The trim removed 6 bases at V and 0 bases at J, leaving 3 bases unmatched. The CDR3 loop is CASSTQGANYGYTF. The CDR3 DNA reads TGTGCCAGCAGCACACAGGGGGCTAACTATGGCTACACCTTC.

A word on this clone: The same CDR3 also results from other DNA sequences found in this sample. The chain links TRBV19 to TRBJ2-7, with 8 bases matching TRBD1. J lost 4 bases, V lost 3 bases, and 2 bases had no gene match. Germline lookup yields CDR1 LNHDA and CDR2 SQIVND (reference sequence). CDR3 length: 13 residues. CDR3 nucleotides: TGTGCCAGTAGTATCCGGACAGGGTACGAGCAGTACTTC. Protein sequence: CASSIRTGYEQYF.

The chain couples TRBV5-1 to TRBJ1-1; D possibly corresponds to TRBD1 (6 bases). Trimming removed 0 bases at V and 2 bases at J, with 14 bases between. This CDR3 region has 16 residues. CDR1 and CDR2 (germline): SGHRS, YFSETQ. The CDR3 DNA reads TGCGCCAGCAGCTTGGGAGGGGGAAGGGGAAACACTGAAGCTTTCTTT. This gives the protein CASSLGGGRGNTEAFF.

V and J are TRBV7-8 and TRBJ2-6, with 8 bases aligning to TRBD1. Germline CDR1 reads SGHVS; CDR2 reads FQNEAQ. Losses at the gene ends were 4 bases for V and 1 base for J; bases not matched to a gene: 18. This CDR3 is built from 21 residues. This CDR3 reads CASSYYVDRGFQNSGANVLTF. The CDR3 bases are TGTGCCAGCAGCTACTACGTTGACAGGGGTTTCCAAAATTCTGGGGCCAACGTCCTGACTTTC.

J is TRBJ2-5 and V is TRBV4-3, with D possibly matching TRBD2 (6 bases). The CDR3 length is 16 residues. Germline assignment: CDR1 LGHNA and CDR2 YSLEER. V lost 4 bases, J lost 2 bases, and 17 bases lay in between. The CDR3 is CASSPLGTEQQETQYF. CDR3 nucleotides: TGCGCCAGCAGCCCCCTGGGGACTGAACAACAAGAGACCCAGTACTTC.

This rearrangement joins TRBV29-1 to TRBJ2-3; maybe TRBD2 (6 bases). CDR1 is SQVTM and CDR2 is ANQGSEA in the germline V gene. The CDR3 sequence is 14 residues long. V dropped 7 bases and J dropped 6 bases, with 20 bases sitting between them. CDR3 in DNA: TGCAGCGCCGCCCCATGGAGGGGAGGCGATACGCAGTATTTT. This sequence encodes CSAAPWRGGDTQYF.

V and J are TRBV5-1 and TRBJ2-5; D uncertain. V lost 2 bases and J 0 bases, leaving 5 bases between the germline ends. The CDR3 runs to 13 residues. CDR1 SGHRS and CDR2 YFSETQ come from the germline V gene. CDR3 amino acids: CASSFGNQETQYF. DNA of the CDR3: TGCGCCAGCAGCTTTGGAAACCAAGAGACCCAGTACTTC.

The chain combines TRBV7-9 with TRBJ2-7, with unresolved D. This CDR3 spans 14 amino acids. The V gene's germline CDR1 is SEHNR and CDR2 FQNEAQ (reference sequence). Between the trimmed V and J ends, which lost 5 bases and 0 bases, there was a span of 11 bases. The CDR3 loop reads CASSPPSRSYEQYF. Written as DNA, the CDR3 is TGTGCCAGCAGCCCTCCTAGTCGCTCCTACGAGCAGTACTTC.

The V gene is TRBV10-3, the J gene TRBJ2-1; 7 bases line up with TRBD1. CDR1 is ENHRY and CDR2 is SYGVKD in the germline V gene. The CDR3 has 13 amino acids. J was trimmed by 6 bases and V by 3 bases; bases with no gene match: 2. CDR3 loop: CAISDRDSNEQFF. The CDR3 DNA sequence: TGTGCCATCAGTGATCGGGACAGCAATGAGCAGTTCTTC.

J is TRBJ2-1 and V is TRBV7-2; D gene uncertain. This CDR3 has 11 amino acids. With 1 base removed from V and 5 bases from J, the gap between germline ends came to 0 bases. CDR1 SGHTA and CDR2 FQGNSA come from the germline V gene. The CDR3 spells CASSLDNEQFF. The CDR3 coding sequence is TGTGCCAGCAGCTTAGACAATGAGCAGTTCTTC. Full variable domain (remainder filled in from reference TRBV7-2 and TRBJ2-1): GAGVSQSPSNKVTEKGKDVELRCDPISGHTALYWYRQSLGQGLEFLIYFQGNSAPDKSGLPSDRFSAERTGGSVSTLTIQRTQQEDSAVYLCASSLDNEQFFGPGTRLTVL.

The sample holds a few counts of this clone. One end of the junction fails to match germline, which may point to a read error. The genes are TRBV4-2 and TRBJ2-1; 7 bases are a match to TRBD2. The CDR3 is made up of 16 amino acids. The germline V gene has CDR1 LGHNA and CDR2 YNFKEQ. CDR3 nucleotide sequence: TGTGCCAGCAGCCAAGATTTGGCTAGCGGTTACAGTGAGCAGTTCTTC. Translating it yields CASSQDLASGYSEQFF.

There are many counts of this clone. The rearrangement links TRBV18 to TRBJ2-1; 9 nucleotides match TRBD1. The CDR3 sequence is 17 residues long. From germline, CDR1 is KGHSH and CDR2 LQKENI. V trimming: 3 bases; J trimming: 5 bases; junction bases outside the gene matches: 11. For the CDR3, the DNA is TGTGCCAGCTCACCTCCGGGACAGGGTTTGCTAGACAATGAGCAGTTCTTC. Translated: CASSPPGQGLLDNEQFF.